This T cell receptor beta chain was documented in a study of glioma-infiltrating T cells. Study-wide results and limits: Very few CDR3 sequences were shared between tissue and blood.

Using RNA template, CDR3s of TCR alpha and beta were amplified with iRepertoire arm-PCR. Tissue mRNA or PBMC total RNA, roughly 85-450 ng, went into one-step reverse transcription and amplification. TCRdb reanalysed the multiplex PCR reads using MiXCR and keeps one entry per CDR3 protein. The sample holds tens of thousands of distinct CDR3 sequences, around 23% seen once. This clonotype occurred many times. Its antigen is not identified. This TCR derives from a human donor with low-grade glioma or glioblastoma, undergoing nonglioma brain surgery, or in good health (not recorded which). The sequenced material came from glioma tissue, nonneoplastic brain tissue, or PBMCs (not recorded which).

The CDR3 DNA reads as TGTGCCAGCAGTAGGGGGGGGACGTTGAGCTCCTACGAGCAGTACTTC. Encoded protein: CASSRGGTLSSYEQYF. V gene TRBV27 combines with J gene TRBJ2-7; possibly TRBD2 for D (7 bases). Germline-derived CDR1 and CDR2 are MNHEY and SMNVEV (reference sequence). The V and J ends lost 5 bases and 0 bases respectively, with 17 bases between them. This CDR3 comprises 16 residues.